Each of the 2 T cell receptor beta chains below was sequenced from the same sample in a study of shared clonotypes between healthy human individuals. Libraries were prepared by immunoSEQ multiplex PCR; TCRdb keeps only in-frame clonotypes and omits some of them. The sample contains 2 million to 2.5 million clones, 90% to 97% of which appear only once. Sequencing was performed on naive CD4+ T cells sorted from blood. As for subset: CD45RA+ positively selected. The receptor set was obtained from a man aged 18 to 35 in good health.

The chain combines TRBV4-2 with TRBJ2-5; D unresolved. The V end was cut by 0 bases, the J end by 5 bases, with 16 bases between. From germline, CDR1 is LGHNA and CDR2 YNFKEQ. The CDR3 runs 16 residues. The CDR3 DNA reads TGTGCCAGCAGCCAAGATGGCAGTCTCAAAAGGGAGACCCAGTACTTC. Protein: CASSQDGSLKRETQYF.

The CDR3 is CAIGRGEAGSPLHF. The CDR3 DNA reads TGTGCCATCGGACGAGGGGAGGCAGGTTCACCCCTCCACTTT. The chain is built from TRBV10-3 and TRBJ1-6, with D perhaps matching TRBD1 (5 bases). In germline, CDR1 is ENHRY, CDR2 SYGVKD. The CDR3 totals 14 residues. V was cut by 8 bases and J by 9 bases, with 17 bases left in between.